Listed here are 14 T cell receptor beta chains from one sample, sequenced in a study of shared clonotypes between healthy human individuals (dated by TCRdb to the early 2020s). Libraries were made using the immunoSEQ multiplex PCR assay. TCRdb retrieved this table from immuneACCESS and kept in-frame rearrangements only. Not all clones are present; in checked studies, unresolved V genes account for under half, and no reason is known for the remainder. The sample contains around 2.5 million clones, roughly 93% of them found a single time. Of the sample, approximately 0.35% falls within the top ten clones. The sequenced sample was naive CD4+ T cells from PBMCs. The sample's cell subset or site, from its label and the paper: CD45RA+ positively selected. These receptor sequences come from a man aged 18 to 29 in good health. Some clones in this sample may be carry-over from other donors' samples.

The chain joins TRBV7-9 to TRBJ2-2; TRBD1 agrees at 8 bases. This CDR3 contains 15 residues. CDR1 is SEHNR and CDR2 is FQNEAQ in the germline V gene (reference sequence). J gave up 7 bases and V 6 bases, and 10 bases lay outside the gene matches. CDR3: CASRLDRVKIGELFF. The CDR3 DNA sequence: TGTGCCAGCAGATTGGACAGGGTTAAGATCGGGGAGCTGTTTTTT.

This chain links TRBV28 with TRBJ1-1; weak D call: TRBD1 (5 bases). This CDR3 contains 14 residues. V was trimmed by 6 bases and J by 1 base, leaving 12 bases between them. Germline V gives CDR1 MDHEN, CDR2 SYDVKM. The DNA of the CDR3 is TGTGCCAGCAGACACAACACAGGGAACACTGAAGCTTTCTTT. This gives the protein CASRHNTGNTEAFF.

The genes are TRBV5-1 and TRBJ2-2, with a tentative D call TRBD2 (7 bases). The V and J ends lost 1 base and 3 bases respectively, with 16 bases between them. This CDR3 region has 17 residues. The germline V gene encodes CDR1 SGHRS and CDR2 YFSETQ. The CDR3 is CASSLTGGGMDTGELFF. CDR3 bases: TGCGCCAGCAGCTTGACGGGCGGGGGCATGGACACCGGGGAGCTGTTTTTT.

The chain is built from TRBV2 and TRBJ2-5, with D maybe TRBD1 (5 bases). The J call may be mistaken, given a closer DNA end match to TRBJ2-7. Germline V gene lookup returns CDR1 SNHLY and CDR2 FYNNEI. The CDR3 has 12 amino acids. The DNA for the CDR3 is TGTGCCAGCATCCAGGGCGGCAGCGAGCAGTACTTC. Translating it yields CASIQGGSEQYF.

There are a few counts of this clone. The chain recombines TRBV7-2 with TRBJ1-1; the D gene is possibly TRBD1 (5 bases). Germline V CDR1 and CDR2: SGHTA, FQGNSA. The CDR3 runs 13 residues. V lost 5 bases, J lost 1 base, and 8 bases lay in between. This CDR3 reads CASSGTRNTEAFF. The CDR3 bases are TGTGCCAGCAGCGGGACTCGGAACACTGAAGCTTTCTTT.

The rearrangement joins TRBV5-1 to TRBJ2-7; 7 bases are shared with TRBD1. CDR1 and CDR2 (germline): SGHRS, YFSETQ. This CDR3 region has 14 residues. V shed 7 bases, J shed 3 bases, and the junction held 10 bases outside the gene matches. The CDR3 reads CASSEGADLYEQYF. DNA of the CDR3: TGCGCCAGCTCTGAGGGGGCGGACCTCTACGAGCAGTACTTC.

The chain uses TRBV5-4 and TRBJ1-2, with D possibly matching TRBD1 (6 bases). CDR1 is SGHNT and CDR2 is YYREEE in the germline V gene (reference sequence). Trimming pared 0 bases from V and 6 bases from J, leaving 12 bases between. This CDR3 has 14 residues. Here the CDR3 reads CASSLVQGSNGYTF. The CDR3 DNA is TGTGCCAGCAGCTTGGTTCAGGGGTCGAATGGCTACACCTTC.

The genes are TRBV18 and TRBJ1-1; D possibly corresponds to TRBD1 (5 bases). The CDR3 is 15 residues long. CDR1 and CDR2 from the germline V gene are KGHSH and LQKENI. V was cut by 1 base and J by 0 bases, with 9 bases left in between. The DNA of the CDR3 is TGTGCCAGCTCACCACTGGGACCGCTGAACACTGAAGCTTTCTTT. Protein sequence: CASSPLGPLNTEAFF.

V usage is TRBV6-6 and J usage is TRBJ2-3; a possible D gene is TRBD1 (6 bases). CDR1 MNHNY and CDR2 SVGAGI come from the germline V gene (reference sequence). V shed 2 bases and J shed 3 bases, with 12 bases lying between them. The CDR3 has 15 residues. The CDR3 loop is CASSYGAGVTDTQYF. DNA of the CDR3: TGTGCCAGCAGTTACGGGGCAGGGGTGACAGATACGCAGTATTTT.

The rearrangement uses TRBV9 and TRBJ1-2; 7 nucleotides align to TRBD1. The J segment lost 1 base and the V segment lost 3 bases, leaving 6 bases of the junction unmatched. The CDR3 runs to 15 residues. CDR1 SGDLS and CDR2 YYNGEE come from the germline V gene. This CDR3 reads CASSGLGQNNYGYTF. The CDR3 DNA sequence: TGTGCCAGCAGCGGATTGGGACAGAATAACTATGGCTACACCTTC.

The chain joins TRBV7-8 to TRBJ2-2; TRBD2 agrees at 10 bases. CDR3 length: 15 amino acids. Looked up from germline, CDR1 is SGHVS and CDR2 is FQNEAQ. J lost 6 bases, V lost 3 bases, and 4 bases had no gene match. CDR3 coding DNA: TGTGCCAGCAGCTTCTCTAGCGGGAGTTCCGGGGAGCTGTTTTTT. This codes for CASSFSSGSSGELFF.

This clone has just a few counts. This chain joins TRBV7-3 and TRBJ2-3, with D possibly TRBD2 on 6 matching bases. Trimming took off 5 bases at V and 3 bases at J, with 15 bases between the two ends. The V gene's germline CDR1 is SGHTA and CDR2 FQGTGA. The CDR3 runs 15 residues. CDR3 sequence: CASSENGRGTDTQYF. CDR3 DNA: TGTGCCAGCAGCGAAAACGGGAGAGGGACAGATACGCAGTATTTT.

The J gene is TRBJ2-7, the V gene TRBV7-3; 8 nucleotides align to TRBD1. This CDR3 has 15 residues. Unmatched junction bases numbered 8, after V lost 1 base and J lost 6 bases. Germline values: CDR1 SGHTA, CDR2 FQGTGA. The CDR3 spells CASSLIGQGASEQYF. The CDR3 DNA reads as TGTGCCAGCAGCTTAATTGGACAGGGTGCCAGCGAGCAGTACTTC.

The chain recombines TRBV28 with TRBJ2-3; D uncertain. Trimming took 5 bases from V and 4 from J, leaving 10 bases between them. The CDR3 totals 13 residues. Germline assignment: CDR1 MDHEN and CDR2 SYDVKM. The CDR3 here is CASSLDNADTQYF. The DNA for the CDR3 is TGTGCCAGCAGTCTCGACAACGCAGATACGCAGTATTTT.